The entry below describes one T cell receptor (beta chain). This specimen belongs to a study of blood T cell repertoires in COVID-19. Germline CDR1 is MRHNA and CDR2 is SNTAGT. J lost 3 bases, V lost 5 bases, and 2 bases had no gene match. CDR3 length: 13 amino acids. Authors' analysis steps: Amplifying reference gene primers gave estimates of nucleated cell counts. The data were produced by immunoSEQ multiplex PCR, yet TCRdb's version contains in-frame clones alone and is incomplete. V and J calls and clone size come straight from that table; D and trimming were deduced from the DNA. Of 110,000 to 150,000 clones listed, about 80% were seen once; the top ten hold around 8%.

The chain joins TRBV6-4 to TRBJ2-7, with 9 bases matching TRBD1. This sequence originates from a human donor in a cohort sampled during active COVID-19. Sequencing used peripheral blood. CDR3 region: CASSLDRGYEQYF. The DNA for the CDR3 is TGTGCCAGCAGTCTGGACAGGGGCTACGAGCAGTACTTC.